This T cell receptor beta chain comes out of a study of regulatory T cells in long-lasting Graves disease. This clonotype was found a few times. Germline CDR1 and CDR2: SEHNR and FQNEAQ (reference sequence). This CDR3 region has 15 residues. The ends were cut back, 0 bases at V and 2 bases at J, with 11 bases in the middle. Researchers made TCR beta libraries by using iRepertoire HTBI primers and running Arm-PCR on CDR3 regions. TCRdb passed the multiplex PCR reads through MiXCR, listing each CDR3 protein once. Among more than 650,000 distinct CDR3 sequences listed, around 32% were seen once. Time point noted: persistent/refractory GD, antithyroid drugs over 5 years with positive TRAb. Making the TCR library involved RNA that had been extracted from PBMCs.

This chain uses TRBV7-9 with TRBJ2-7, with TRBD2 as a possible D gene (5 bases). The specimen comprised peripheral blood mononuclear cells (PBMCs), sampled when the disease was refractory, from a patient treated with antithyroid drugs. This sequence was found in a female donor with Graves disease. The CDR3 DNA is TGTGCCAGCAGCTTAGCTGAGCGGCCCCCCTACGAGCAGTACTTC. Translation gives CASSLAERPPYEQYF.